Listed below are T cell receptor beta chains from one sample, sequenced in a study of shared clonotypes between healthy human individuals. Profiling relied on immunoSEQ multiplex PCR, and the TCRdb table lists in-frame clones only, not all of them. The data contain 550,000 to 800,000 clones, about 90% of them singletons. The source material was memory CD8+ T cells from PBMCs. These receptors came from a man younger than 35 in good health. Some clones in this sample may be carry-over from other donors' samples. Both conserved end residues are part of each CDR3. A D gene is named only where the DNA matches it firmly. Expanded clones are given a class, and other clones once, few, many or no size at all.

j_call | v_call | d_call | clone_size | cdr3_nt | cdr3_aa
TRBJ2-7 | TRBV5-6 | . | . | TGTGCCAGCAGCTTAGGCAGGGCCCCCTACGAGCAGTACTTC | CASSLGRAPYEQYF
TRBJ2-7 | TRBV9 | . | . | TGTGCCAGCAGCGCCGCCGGGTCCTCCTACGAGCAGTACTTC | CASSAAGSSYEQYF
TRBJ1-5 | TRBV5-1 | . | . | TGCGCCAGCAGCCCAGGGGAGCCGAGGGGCAATCAGCCCCAGCATTTT | CASSPGEPRGNQPQHF
TRBJ1-2 | TRBV5-1 | . | . | TGCGCCAGCAGTAAGGGACGGGACACCACTTGGGGCTACACCTTC | CASSKGRDTTWGYTF
TRBJ1-2 | TRBV5-1 | TRBD1 | few | TGCGCCAGCAGTCCACCTACAGTCGGGACAGGGATCTATGGCTACACCTTC | CASSPPTVGTGIYGYTF
TRBJ2-3 | TRBV7-6 | . | . | TGTGCCAGCAGCTCACGTCCCCTTCCATCTAGCACAGATACGCAGTATTTT | CASSSRPLPSSTDTQYF
TRBJ2-7 | TRBV9 | . | . | TGTGCCAGCAGCGAGGGGGGACAGTCCTCCTACGAGCAGTACTTC | CASSEGGQSSYEQYF
TRBJ2-2 | TRBV5-1 | TRBD1 | . | TGCGCCAGCAGCCATGGACAGGGGTACACCGGGGAGCTGTTTTTT | CASSHGQGYTGELFF
TRBJ2-5 | TRBV4-1 | TRBD2 | . | TGCGCCAGCAGCCTGACTAGCCGCTACCAAGAGACCCAGTACTTC | CASSLTSRYQETQYF
TRBJ2-2 | TRBV5-4 | . | . | TGTGCCAGCAGCTTGGAAGGTTCGGGACGGGAAGAAGACACCGGGGAGCTGTTTTTT | CASSLEGSGREEDTGELFF
TRBJ2-7 | TRBV27 | . | once | TGTGCCAGCAGTTACGGCCGCACCTACGAGCAGTACTTC | CASSYGRTYEQYF
TRBJ1-2 | TRBV19 | . | . | TGTGCCAGTAGATCCTGGGAGCAGCCGGCGGGGGGCTACACCTTC | CASRSWEQPAGGYTF
TRBJ1-1 | TRBV11-2 | TRBD1 | . | TGTGCCAGCAGCCCTTCAGGGGGGGATCCCCCTGAAGCTTTCTTT | CASSPSGGDPPEAFF
TRBJ2-1 | TRBV11-2 | TRBD2 | . | TGTGCCAGCAGCTCAAAAACGAGGCTAGCGGAATACAATGAGCAGTTCTTC | CASSSKTRLAEYNEQFF
TRBJ2-7 | TRBV19 | . | . | TGTGCCAGTAGAGTTCGCCGGGACCAACTTCCCTACGAGCAGTACTTC | CASRVRRDQLPYEQYF
TRBJ1-1 | TRBV6-5 | . | . | TGTGCCAGCAGTTGGGACGGTGGGGGACCTGAAGCTTTCTTT | CASSWDGGGPEAFF
TRBJ2-3 | TRBV4-1 | . | . | TGCGCCAGCAGGGGGGAGAGGGCAGATACGCAGTATTTT | CASRGERADTQYF
TRBJ1-1 | TRBV19 | TRBD1 | . | TGTGCCAGTAGTCCCATCGACAGGGCCCTATTTCCGAACACTGAAGCTTTCTTT | CASSPIDRALFPNTEAFF
TRBJ2-1 | TRBV30 | TRBD1 | once | TGTGCCTGGAGTGGAATTTTACAGGGGGCGCGACGCAATGAGCAGTTCTTC | CAWSGILQGARRNEQFF
TRBJ2-7 | TRBV27 | . | . | TGTGCCAGCAGTTTACGCTCCCAGCCCCGGTTAAAAGTCTACGAGCAGTACTTC | CASSLRSQPRLKVYEQYF
TRBJ1-5 | TRBV2 | . | . | TGTGCCAGCATGTCGGGAGGTGGCAATCAGCCCCAGCATTTT | CASMSGGGNQPQHF
TRBJ2-7 | TRBV5-1 | . | . | TGCGCCAGCAGGGACAGAGTGGGTGACGAGCAGTACTTC | CASRDRVGDEQYF
TRBJ2-1 | TRBV9 | TRBD2 | . | TGTGCCAGCAGCACCCCGACTAGCGGGAGTGACTACAATGAGCAGTTCTTC | CASSTPTSGSDYNEQFF
TRBJ1-1 | TRBV5-5 | . | once | TGTGCCAGCAGCCCCCTTAAAACAGTCAACACTGAAGCTTTCTTT | CASSPLKTVNTEAFF
TRBJ2-1 | TRBV6-1 | . | . | TGTGCCAGCAGTGAATTTGAGGGAGCCATTTACAATGAGCAGTTCTTC | CASSEFEGAIYNEQFF
TRBJ2-5 | TRBV7-9 | . | . | TGTGCCAGCAGCTTAAGCGCCCCCGAGACCCAGTACTTC | CASSLSAPETQYF
TRBJ2-1 | TRBV9 | TRBD1 | . | TGTGCCAGCAGCCCTGAGACAGGGGTCTCCTACAATGAGCAGTTCTTC | CASSPETGVSYNEQFF
TRBJ1-2 | TRBV7-9 | TRBD1 | . | TGTGCCAGCAGCCCGGGACAGGGGGCCTATGGCTACACCTTC | CASSPGQGAYGYTF
TRBJ1-5 | TRBV28 | . | . | TGTGCCAGCAACAACTCGCTGGGGAATCAGCCCCAGCATTTT | CASNNSLGNQPQHF
TRBJ2-7 | TRBV10-2 | . | . | TGCGCCAGCAGTGAGCTCCCGACCTACGAGCAGTACTTC | CASSELPTYEQYF
TRBJ1-2 | TRBV5-4 | . | . | TGTGCCAGCAGCCCGACAGCTAACTATGGCTACACCTTC | CASSPTANYGYTF
TRBJ2-4 | TRBV10-3 | . | . | TGTGCCATCAGTGAGTCCCCAGGGAGCGCCAAAAACATTCAGTACTTC | CAISESPGSAKNIQYF
TRBJ1-2 | TRBV27 | . | . | TGTGCCAGCAGTCAAACCGCAGGGTGGGGCTATGGCTACACCTTC | CASSQTAGWGYGYTF
TRBJ1-1 | TRBV7-8 | . | once | TGTGCCAGCAGCTTAGAGTGGCGGTCTGGGGCTTTCTTT | CASSLEWRSGAFF
TRBJ2-7 | TRBV7-2 | . | . | TGTGCCAGCAGCGCCACCTTAAGAACCTACGAGCAGTACTTC | CASSATLRTYEQYF
TRBJ2-3 | TRBV19 | . | . | TGTGCCAGTAGTACCGGACAGTACGGGGCGTGGGGGACAGATACGCAGTATTTT | CASSTGQYGAWGTDTQYF
TRBJ1-4 | TRBV9 | . | . | TGTGCCAGCAGCCCGGACTTTAGGGAAAAACTGTTTTTT | CASSPDFREKLFF
TRBJ2-1 | TRBV6-1 | . | . | TGTGCCAGCAGTGAACAGGGGTACAATGAGCAGTTCTTC | CASSEQGYNEQFF
TRBJ2-1 | TRBV19 | . | . | TGTGCCAGTAGTATTACCTACAATGAGCAGTTCTTC | CASSITYNEQFF
TRBJ2-1 | TRBV9 | TRBD1 | . | TGTGCCAGCAGCGTAGACAGGGGATTCAATGAGCAGTTCTTC | CASSVDRGFNEQFF
TRBJ2-3 | TRBV18 | TRBD2 | . | TGTGCCAGCTCACCAAACTCTGTTAGCGGGAGCACAGATACGCAGTATTTT | CASSPNSVSGSTDTQYF
TRBJ2-3 | TRBV9 | TRBD2 | once | TGTGCCAGCAGCCCCCGTCTAGCGGGAGTTGGAGATACGCAGTATTTT | CASSPRLAGVGDTQYF
TRBJ2-2 | TRBV7-3 | . | once | TGTGCCAGCAGTTACTTGTCCGGAGACAAAACGAACACCGGGGAGCTGTTTTTT | CASSYLSGDKTNTGELFF
TRBJ2-1 | TRBV27 | . | . | TGTGCCAGCAGTTCCATCCCGTTGAACAATGAGCAGTTCTTC | CASSSIPLNNEQFF
TRBJ2-7 | TRBV27 | TRBD1 | . | TGTGCCAGCCCCAGGGGGCCCTGTCAGCAGTACTTC | CASPRGPCQQYF
TRBJ2-7 | TRBV5-8 | TRBD2 | . | TGTGCCAGCAGCTTTGGACTAGCGTACCGTCTAGAGCAGTACTTC | CASSFGLAYRLEQYF
TRBJ2-1 | TRBV5-1 | TRBD2 | . | TGCGCCAGCAGCCTCGGGACTAGCTCCTACAATGAGCAGTTCTTC | CASSLGTSSYNEQFF
TRBJ2-7 | TRBV11-2 | . | . | TGTGCCAGCAGCTCGCCCCCCAGCTACGAGCAGTACTTC | CASSSPPSYEQYF
TRBJ1-1 | TRBV11-2 | TRBD1 | . | TGTGCCAGCAGGCCCGGGACAGGGGCCCTTTTAGTAACTGAAGCTTTCTTT | CASRPGTGALLVTEAFF
TRBJ2-7 | TRBV6-1 | . | . | TGTGCCAGCAGGGGGATCGTGCACTACGAGCAGTACTTC | CASRGIVHYEQYF
TRBJ1-5 | TRBV28 | TRBD1 | . | TGTGCCAGCAGTTTCTCCCCGGGTGGACAGGGTGGTACCCAGCATTTT | CASSFSPGGQGGTQHF
TRBJ1-1 | TRBV6-1 | . | . | TGTGCCAGCAGTGATCAGGGATCTCGAGCTTTCTTT | CASSDQGSRAFF
TRBJ2-3 | TRBV9 | TRBD1 | . | TGTGCCAGCAGCGTAGCTTCAGGGGGATGGGCAGATACGCAGTATTTT | CASSVASGGWADTQYF
TRBJ2-7 | TRBV29-1 | . | . | TGCAGCGTGGTACAGGGCATTCTGTTTGAGCAGTACTTC | CSVVQGILFEQYF